This T cell receptor beta chain appears in the sequencing data of a study of cytomegalovirus exposure and HLA in healthy donors. Whole-study results and caveats: Three CMV-associated chains were confirmed in vitro to be specific for CMV antigens. The authors later linked a missense DCLRE1C variant to TCR beta V- and J-gene trimming. A later analysis, which compared TCR beta chains of equal frequency, found the HLA-associated ones more clonally expanded. According to a later analysis, most TCR beta chains associated with CMV appeared HLA-restricted.

This CDR3 spans 15 amino acids. With V trimmed by 5 bases and J by 1 base, 8 bases remained unmatched. Germline assignment: CDR1 SGHDT and CDR2 YYEEEE. Primers included in the PCR were 60 Vbeta and 13 Jbeta primers. The data were produced by immunoSEQ multiplex PCR, yet TCRdb's version contains in-frame clones alone and is incomplete. This table has some 190,000 clones, 77% appearing once. Points on this clone: Its cognate antigen is unknown.

The chain carries TRBV5-6 and TRBJ1-2, with 7 bases fitting TRBD1. This clonotype was obtained from a woman aged 25 to 39 in good health and CMV-seropositive. The sequenced material came from PBMCs. The CDR3 DNA is TGTGCCAGCAGGCGGCCGGGACAGAGTAACTATGGCTACACCTTC. This codes for CASRRPGQSNYGYTF. The complete variable domain, with remaining parts taken from reference TRBV5-6 and TRBJ1-2, reads DAGVTQSPTHLIKTRGQQVTLRCSPKSGHDTVSWYQQALGQGPQFIFQYYEEEERQRGNFPDRFSGHQFPNYSSELNVNALLLGDSALYLCASRRPGQSNYGYTFGSGTRLTVV.